This TCR beta chain was documented in a study of T cell responses to AZD1222 COVID-19 vaccine. Across the study: Combined were second doses at about 4 or about 12 weeks. Study-level points and caveats: The donor cohort was predominantly white British with a female majority, and clonal diversity may have been underestimated. When two AZD1222 doses had been given, Spike-specific TCR breadth and depth rose. Spike was spanned by vaccine-associated CD4 TCRs, with dominance at 160-218 and 743-854.

About this clone: The antigen remains unidentified.

TCRdb's table, derived via immunoSEQ multiplex PCR, lists solely in-frame clones and lacks some. The repertoire holds some 160,000 clones, with just under 95% as singletons. Germline V lookup: CDR1 SGHRS, CDR2 YFSETQ. V dropped 5 bases and J dropped 5; count of bases not matched to a gene: 10. The CDR3 spans 17 residues. The sample was peripheral blood, taken on day 0 of AZD1222 vaccination. V gene TRBV5-1 combines with J gene TRBJ2-1; 13 nucleotides line up with TRBD2. The sequence was obtained from an adult in good health. The DNA of the CDR3 is TGCGCCAGCAGGCCGCGACTAGCGGGGGGCCGGGACAATGAGCAGTTCTTC. Its protein product is CASRPRLAGGRDNEQFF.